This T cell receptor (beta chain) was captured in a study of blood T cell repertoires in acute mononucleosis. The length of the CDR3 is 15 residues. CDR1 SGHKS and CDR2 YYEKEE come from the germline V gene (reference sequence). This clone has a count of ten or more. At one of its ends the junction is not consistent with the germline gene, which may arise from a read error. The same CDR3 also results from other DNA sequences found in this sample. Some clones are missing from TCRdb's copy, which holds only in-frame ones; the method was immunoSEQ multiplex PCR. The data contain fewer than 2,000 clones, just over 20% of them singletons. Time point defined: convalescence about 6 months (5-8 months) after acute presentation (visit 7). Sorting used a BRLF1 109-117 tetramer conjugated to PE.

The V gene is TRBV5-5, the J gene TRBJ2-7; a possible D gene is TRBD1 (6 bases). The starting material was EBV YVL epitope tetramer+ CD8+ T cells sorted from PBMCs, obtained during convalescence from infectious mononucleosis. The subset is: CD8 T cells binding a tetramer with EBV BRLF1 109-117 peptide (YVL-BR). This TCR derives from a woman aged 18-29 years with infectious mononucleosis caused by EBV. The CDR3 bases are TGCGCCAGCAGCCAAGAAGGACAGCTCTCGTACGAGCAGTACTTC. Amino acids: CASSQEGQLSYEQYF.